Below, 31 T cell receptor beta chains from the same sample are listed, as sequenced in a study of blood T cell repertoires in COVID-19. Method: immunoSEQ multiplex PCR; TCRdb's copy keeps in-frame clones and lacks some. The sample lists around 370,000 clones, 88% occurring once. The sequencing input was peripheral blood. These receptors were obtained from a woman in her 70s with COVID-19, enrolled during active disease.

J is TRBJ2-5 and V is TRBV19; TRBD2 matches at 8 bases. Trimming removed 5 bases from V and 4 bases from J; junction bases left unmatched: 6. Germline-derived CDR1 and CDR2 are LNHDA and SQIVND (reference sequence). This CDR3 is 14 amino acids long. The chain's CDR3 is CASSVGLDRETQYF. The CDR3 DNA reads TGTGCCAGTAGTGTGGGACTAGATAGAGAGACCCAGTACTTC.

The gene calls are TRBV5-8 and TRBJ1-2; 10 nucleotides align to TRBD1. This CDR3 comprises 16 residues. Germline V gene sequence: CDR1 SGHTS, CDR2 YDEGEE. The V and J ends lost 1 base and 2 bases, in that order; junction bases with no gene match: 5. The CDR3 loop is CASSLLPGQGNYGYTF. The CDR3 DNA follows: TGTGCCAGCAGCTTGTTGCCGGGACAGGGGAACTATGGCTACACCTTC.

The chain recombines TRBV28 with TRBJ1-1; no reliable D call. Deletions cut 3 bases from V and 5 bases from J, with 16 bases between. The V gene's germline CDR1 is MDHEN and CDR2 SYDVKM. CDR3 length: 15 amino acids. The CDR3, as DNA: TGTGCCAGCAGTTTGAGCGGAAGGGCGAGGACTGAAGCTTTCTTT. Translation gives CASSLSGRARTEAFF.

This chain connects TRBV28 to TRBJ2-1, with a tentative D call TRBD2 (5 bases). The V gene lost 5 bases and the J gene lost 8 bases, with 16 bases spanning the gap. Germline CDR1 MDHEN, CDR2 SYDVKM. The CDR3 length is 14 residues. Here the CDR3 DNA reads TGTGCCAGCAGTACACTTCAACAGCGGCATGAGCAGTTCTTC. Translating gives CASSTLQQRHEQFF.

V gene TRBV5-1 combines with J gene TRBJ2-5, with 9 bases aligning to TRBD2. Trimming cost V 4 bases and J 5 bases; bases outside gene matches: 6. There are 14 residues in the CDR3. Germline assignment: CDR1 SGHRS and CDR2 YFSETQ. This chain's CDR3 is CASSPGLAGETQYF. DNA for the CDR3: TGCGCCAGCAGCCCGGGACTAGCTGGGGAGACCCAGTACTTC.

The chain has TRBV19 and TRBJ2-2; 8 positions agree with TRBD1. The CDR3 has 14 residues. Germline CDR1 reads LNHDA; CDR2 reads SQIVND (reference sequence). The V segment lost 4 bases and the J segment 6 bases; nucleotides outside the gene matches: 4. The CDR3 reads CASSNPGGPGELFF. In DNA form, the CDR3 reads TGTGCCAGTAGTAACCCAGGGGGCCCCGGGGAGCTGTTTTTT.

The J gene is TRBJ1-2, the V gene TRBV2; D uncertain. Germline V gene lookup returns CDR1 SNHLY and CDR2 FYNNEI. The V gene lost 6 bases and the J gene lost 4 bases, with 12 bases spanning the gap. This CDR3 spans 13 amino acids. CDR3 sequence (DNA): TGTGCCAGCAGCGGAGAGGGCCCCTATGGCTACACCTTC. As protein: CASSGEGPYGYTF.

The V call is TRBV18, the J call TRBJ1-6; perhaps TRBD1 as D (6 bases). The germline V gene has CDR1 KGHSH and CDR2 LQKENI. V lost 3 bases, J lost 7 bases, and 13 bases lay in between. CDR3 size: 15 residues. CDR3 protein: CASSPLTGGNSPLHF. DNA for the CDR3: TGTGCCAGCTCACCTTTGACAGGCGGAAATTCACCCCTCCACTTT.

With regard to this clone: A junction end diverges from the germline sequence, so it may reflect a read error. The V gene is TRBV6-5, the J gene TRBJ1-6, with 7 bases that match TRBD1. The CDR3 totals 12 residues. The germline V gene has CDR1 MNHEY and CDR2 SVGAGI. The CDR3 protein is CASILSGTDGNF. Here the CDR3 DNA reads TGTGCCAGCATTCTTTCCGGGACAGATGGAAACTTT.

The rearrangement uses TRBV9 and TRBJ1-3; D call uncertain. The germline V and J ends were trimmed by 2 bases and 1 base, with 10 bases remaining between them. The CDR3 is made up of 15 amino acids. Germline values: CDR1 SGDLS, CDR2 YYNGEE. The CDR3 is CASSVTAGSGNTIYF. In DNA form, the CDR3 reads TGTGCCAGCAGCGTGACTGCCGGATCTGGAAACACCATATATTTT.

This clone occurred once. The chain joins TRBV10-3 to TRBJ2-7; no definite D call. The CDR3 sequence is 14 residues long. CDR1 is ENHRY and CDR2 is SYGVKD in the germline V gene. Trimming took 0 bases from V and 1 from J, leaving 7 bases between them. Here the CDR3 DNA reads TGTGCCATCAGTGAGTCGACTCAGTCCTACGAGCAGTACTTC. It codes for CAISESTQSYEQYF.

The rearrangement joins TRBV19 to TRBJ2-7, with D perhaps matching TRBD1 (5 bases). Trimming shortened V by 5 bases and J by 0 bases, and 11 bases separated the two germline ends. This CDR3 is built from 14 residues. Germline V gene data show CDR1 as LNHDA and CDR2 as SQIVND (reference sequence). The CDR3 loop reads CASSVDILSYEQYF. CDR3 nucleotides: TGTGCCAGTAGTGTGGACATACTCTCCTACGAGCAGTACTTC.

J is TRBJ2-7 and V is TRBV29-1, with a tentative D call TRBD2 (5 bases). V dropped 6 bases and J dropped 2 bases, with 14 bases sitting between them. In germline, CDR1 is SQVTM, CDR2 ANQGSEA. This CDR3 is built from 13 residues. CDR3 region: CSVLGPGTYEQYF. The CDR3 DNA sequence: TGCAGCGTATTAGGACCCGGGACCTACGAGCAGTACTTC.

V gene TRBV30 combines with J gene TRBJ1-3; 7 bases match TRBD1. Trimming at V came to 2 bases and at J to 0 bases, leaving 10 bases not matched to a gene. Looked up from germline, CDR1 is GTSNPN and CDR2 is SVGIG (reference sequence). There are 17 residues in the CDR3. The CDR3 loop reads CAWSPIGQASSGNTIYF. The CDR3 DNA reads TGTGCCTGGAGTCCGATTGGACAGGCGAGCTCTGGAAACACCATATATTTT.

The CDR3 loop is CASSLRPGGGWDNSPLHF. In nucleotides, the CDR3 is TGTGCCAGCAGCTTACGGCCGGGAGGGGGCTGGGATAATTCACCCCTCCACTTT. The chain joins TRBV7-8 to TRBJ1-6, with 7 bases matching TRBD1. J gave up 5 bases and V 2 bases, and 12 bases lay outside the gene matches. CDR3 length: 18 residues. Germline V lookup: CDR1 SGHVS, CDR2 FQNEAQ.

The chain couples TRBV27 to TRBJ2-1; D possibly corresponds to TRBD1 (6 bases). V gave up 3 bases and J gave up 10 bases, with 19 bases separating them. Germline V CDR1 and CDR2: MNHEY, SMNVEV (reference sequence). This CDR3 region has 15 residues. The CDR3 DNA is TGTGCCAGCAGTTTTGGGGGCCCCCCGGCGCGGGAGCAGTTCTTC. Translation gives CASSFGGPPAREQFF.

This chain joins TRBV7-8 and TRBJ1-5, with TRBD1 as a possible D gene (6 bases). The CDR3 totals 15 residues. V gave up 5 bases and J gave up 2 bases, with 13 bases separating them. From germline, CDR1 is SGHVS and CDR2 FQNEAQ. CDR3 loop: CASSPEQGGNQPQHF. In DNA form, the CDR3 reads TGTGCCAGCAGCCCCGAACAGGGTGGCAATCAGCCCCAGCATTTT. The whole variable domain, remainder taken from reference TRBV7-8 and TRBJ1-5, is GAGVSQSPRYKVAKRGQDVALRCDPISGHVSLFWYQQALGQGPEFLTYFQNEAQLDKSGLPSDRFFAERPEGSVSTLKIQRTQQEDSAVYLCASSPEQGGNQPQHFGDGTRLSIL.

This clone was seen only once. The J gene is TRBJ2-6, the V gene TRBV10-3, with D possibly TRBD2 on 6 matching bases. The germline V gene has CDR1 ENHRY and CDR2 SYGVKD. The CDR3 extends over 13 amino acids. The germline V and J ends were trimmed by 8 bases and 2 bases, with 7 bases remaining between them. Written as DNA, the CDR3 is TGTGCCATCGCGGGGCCTGGGGCCAACGTCCTGACTTTC. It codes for CAIAGPGANVLTF.

The CDR3 loop reads CARTDVREQYF. CDR3 nucleotide sequence: TGTGCCAGGACAGACGTCCGGGAGCAGTACTTC. V usage is TRBV19 and J usage is TRBJ2-7; D is possibly TRBD1 (5 bases). Germline CDR1 and CDR2: LNHDA and SQIVND (reference sequence). The CDR3 has 11 residues. With 9 bases removed from V and 7 bases from J, the gap between germline ends came to 13 bases.

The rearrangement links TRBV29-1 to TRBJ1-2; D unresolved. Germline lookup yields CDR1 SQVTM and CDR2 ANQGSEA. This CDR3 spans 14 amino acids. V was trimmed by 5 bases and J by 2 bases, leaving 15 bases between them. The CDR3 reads CSVTPSGENYGYTF. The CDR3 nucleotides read TGCAGCGTTACGCCCTCCGGAGAGAACTATGGCTACACCTTC.

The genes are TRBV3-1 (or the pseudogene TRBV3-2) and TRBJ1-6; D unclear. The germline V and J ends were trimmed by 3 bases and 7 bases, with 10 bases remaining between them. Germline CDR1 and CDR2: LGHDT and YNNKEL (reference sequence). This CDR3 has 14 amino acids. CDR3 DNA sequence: TGTGCCAGCAGCCAGAGGGTCCCGAATTCACCCCTCCACTTT. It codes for CASSQRVPNSPLHF.

The DNA for the CDR3 is TGTGCCAGCAGTTTTGGGGGGAATTCCTACAATGAGCAGTTCTTC. Encoded protein: CASSFGGNSYNEQFF. The gene calls are TRBV27 and TRBJ2-1; the D gene is possibly TRBD2 (6 bases). This CDR3 is built from 15 residues. Trimming left V 3 bases short and J 1 base short, with 10 bases between. Germline V gene sequence: CDR1 MNHEY, CDR2 SMNVEV (reference sequence).

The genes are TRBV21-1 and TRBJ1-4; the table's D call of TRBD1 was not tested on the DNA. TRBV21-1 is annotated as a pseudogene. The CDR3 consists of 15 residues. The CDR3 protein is CASTTGDRVNEKLFF. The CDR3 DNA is TGTGCCAGCACCACTGGGGACAGGGTTAATGAAAAACTGTTTTTT.

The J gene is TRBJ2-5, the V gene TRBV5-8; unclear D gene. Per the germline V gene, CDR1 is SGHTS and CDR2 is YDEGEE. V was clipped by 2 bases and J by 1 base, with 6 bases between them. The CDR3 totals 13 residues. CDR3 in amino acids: CASSLQLQETQYF. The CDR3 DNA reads TGTGCCAGCAGCTTACAGCTCCAAGAGACCCAGTACTTC.

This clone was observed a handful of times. The CDR3 is CASQDRNTEAFF. The CDR3 region has the DNA TGTGCCAGCCAAGACAGGAACACTGAAGCTTTCTTT. V gene TRBV19 combines with J gene TRBJ1-1; D might be TRBD1 (5 bases). The ends were cut back, 9 bases at V and 1 base at J, with 9 bases in the middle. The length of the CDR3 is 12 residues. Germline CDR1 is LNHDA and CDR2 is SQIVND (reference sequence).

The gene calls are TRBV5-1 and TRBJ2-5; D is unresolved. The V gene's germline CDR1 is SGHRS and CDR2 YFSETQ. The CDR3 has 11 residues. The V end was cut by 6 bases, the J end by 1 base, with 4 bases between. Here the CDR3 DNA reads TGCGCCAGCAACTCCCAAGAGACCCAGTACTTC. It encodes CASNSQETQYF.

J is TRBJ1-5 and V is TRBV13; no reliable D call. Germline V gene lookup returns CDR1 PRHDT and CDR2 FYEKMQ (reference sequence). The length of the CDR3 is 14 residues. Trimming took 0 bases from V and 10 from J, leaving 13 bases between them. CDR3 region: CASSLGHGRLPQHF. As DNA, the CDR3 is TGTGCCAGCAGCTTAGGGCACGGGAGGTTACCCCAGCATTTT.

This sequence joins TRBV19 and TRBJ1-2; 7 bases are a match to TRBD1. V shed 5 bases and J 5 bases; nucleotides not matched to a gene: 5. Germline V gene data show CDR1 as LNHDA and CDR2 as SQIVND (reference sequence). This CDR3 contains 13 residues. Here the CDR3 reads CASSERQGYGYTF. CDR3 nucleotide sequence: TGTGCCAGTAGTGAGAGACAGGGTTATGGCTACACCTTC.

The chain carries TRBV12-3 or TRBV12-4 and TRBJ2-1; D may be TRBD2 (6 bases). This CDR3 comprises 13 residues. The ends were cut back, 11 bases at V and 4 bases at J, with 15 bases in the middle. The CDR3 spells CAAGDLGYNEQFF. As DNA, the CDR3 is TGTGCCGCTGGGGACTTGGGATACAATGAGCAGTTCTTC.

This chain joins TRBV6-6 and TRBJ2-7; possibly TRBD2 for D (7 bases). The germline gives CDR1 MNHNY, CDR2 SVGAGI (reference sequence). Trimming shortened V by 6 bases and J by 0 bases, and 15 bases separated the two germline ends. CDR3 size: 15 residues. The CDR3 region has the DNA TGTGCCAGCAGCCCAAAGAGGGGGGGCTCCTACGAGCAGTACTTC. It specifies CASSPKRGGSYEQYF.

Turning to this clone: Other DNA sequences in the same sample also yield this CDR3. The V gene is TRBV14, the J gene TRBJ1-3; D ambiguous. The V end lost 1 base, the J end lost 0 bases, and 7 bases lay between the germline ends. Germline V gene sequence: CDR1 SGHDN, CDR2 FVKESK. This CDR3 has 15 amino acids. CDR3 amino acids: CASSQGQYSGNTIYF. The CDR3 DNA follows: TGTGCCAGCAGCCAAGGGCAGTACTCTGGAAACACCATATATTTT. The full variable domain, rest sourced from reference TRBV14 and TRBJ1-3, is EAGVTQFPSHSVIEKGQTVTLRCDPISGHDNLYWYRRVMGKEIKFLLHFVKESKQDESGMPNNRFLAERTGGTYSTLKVQPAELEDSGVYFCASSQGQYSGNTIYFGEGSWLTVV.